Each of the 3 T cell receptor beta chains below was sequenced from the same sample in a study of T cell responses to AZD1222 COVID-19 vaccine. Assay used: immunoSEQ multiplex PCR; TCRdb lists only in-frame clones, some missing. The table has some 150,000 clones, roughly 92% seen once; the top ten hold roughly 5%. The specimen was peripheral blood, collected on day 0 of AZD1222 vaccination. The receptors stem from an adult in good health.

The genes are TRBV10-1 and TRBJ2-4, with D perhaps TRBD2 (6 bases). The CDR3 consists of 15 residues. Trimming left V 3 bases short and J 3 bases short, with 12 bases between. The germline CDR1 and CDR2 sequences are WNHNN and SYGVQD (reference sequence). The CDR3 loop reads CASSDGRHGKNIQYF. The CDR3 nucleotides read TGCGCCAGCAGTGACGGGAGACACGGCAAAAACATTCAGTACTTC.

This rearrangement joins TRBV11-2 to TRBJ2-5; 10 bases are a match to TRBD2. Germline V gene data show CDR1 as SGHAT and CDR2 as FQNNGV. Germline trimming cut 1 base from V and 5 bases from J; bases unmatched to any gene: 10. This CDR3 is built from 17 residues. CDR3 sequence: CASSLGSSGSVWETQYF. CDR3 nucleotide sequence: TGTGCCAGCAGCTTAGGGTCTAGCGGGAGTGTGTGGGAGACCCAGTACTTC.

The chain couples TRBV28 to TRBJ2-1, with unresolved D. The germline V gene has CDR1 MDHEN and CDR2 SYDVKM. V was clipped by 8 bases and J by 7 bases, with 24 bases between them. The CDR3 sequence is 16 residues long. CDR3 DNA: TGTGCCAGCGGTCAACCGGGTCTCGAACCTGAAAATGAGCAGTTCTTC. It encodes CASGQPGLEPENEQFF.